Below are 7 T cell receptor beta chains sequenced from a single sample in a study of blood T cell repertoires in COVID-19. Using immunoSEQ multiplex PCR, the repertoire was profiled, and TCRdb retains in-frame clones only, with some absent. The sample yields about 230,000 clones, 84% seen once. Sequences were obtained from peripheral blood. All receptors derive from a man between 40 and 49 years old who had recovered from COVID-19.

The gene calls are TRBV20-1 and TRBJ2-3; TRBD1 is a possible D gene (7 bases). The CDR3 spans 11 residues. CDR1 is DFQATT, CDR2 SNEGSKA, per germline (reference sequence). The V gene lost 6 bases and the J gene lost 6 bases, with 10 bases spanning the gap. The CDR3 loop reads CSASGGDTQYF. The CDR3 DNA is TGCAGTGCGTCAGGGGGGGATACGCAGTATTTT.

The CDR3 region has the DNA TGCGCCAGCAGCCCTACCCAAGCGGACACTGAAGCTTTCTTT. Its translation is CASSPTQADTEAFF. The V gene is TRBV4-1, the J gene TRBJ1-1, with D uncertain. The CDR3 covers 14 residues. The V end lost 4 bases, the J end lost 3 bases, and 12 bases lay between the germline ends. Germline CDR1 reads MGHRA; CDR2 reads YSYEKL.

The CDR3 coding sequence is TGTGCCAGCAGTGATTTCCGGGACAGGGGGGCAGATACGCAGTATTTT. Protein product: CASSDFRDRGADTQYF. The chain employs TRBV25-1 and TRBJ2-3; 11 bases fit TRBD1. This CDR3 has 16 amino acids. Germline V gene data show CDR1 as MGHDK and CDR2 as SYGVNS. The ends lost 3 bases at V and 4 bases at J; junction bases unmatched: 6.

This chain joins TRBV18 and TRBJ2-3; possibly TRBD1 for D (6 bases). This CDR3 region has 15 residues. Germline CDR1 and CDR2: KGHSH and LQKENI. Trimming stripped 0 bases from V and 1 base from J, with 8 bases between. CDR3 residues: CASSPPSGGTDTQYF. CDR3 DNA sequence: TGTGCCAGCTCACCACCCTCAGGGGGCACAGATACGCAGTATTTT.

This clone has only one observation. The chain has TRBV11-2 and TRBJ2-1; a possible D gene is TRBD2 (5 bases). Germline CDR1 is SGHAT and CDR2 is FQNNGV. Trimming stripped 3 bases from V and 8 bases from J, with 11 bases between. CDR3 length: 13 amino acids. CDR3 residues: CASSFRGFYEQFF. The CDR3 bases are TGTGCCAGCAGCTTTCGGGGTTTCTATGAGCAGTTCTTC.

A few counts support this clone. The rearrangement joins TRBV10-2 to TRBJ1-2, with 7 bases identical to TRBD1. With 8 bases clipped from V and 5 bases from J, the junction kept 5 bases outside the gene matches. This CDR3 spans 12 amino acids. Germline V CDR1 and CDR2: WSHSY, SAAADI. CDR3: CASRDRHYGYTF. CDR3 nucleotides: TGCGCCAGCCGGGACAGACATTATGGCTACACCTTC.

The J gene is TRBJ1-2, the V gene TRBV3-1 (or the pseudogene TRBV3-2); D is ambiguous. The germline V gene has CDR1 LGHDT and CDR2 YNNKEL (reference sequence). This CDR3 contains 15 residues. Trimming cost V 0 bases and J 7 bases, with 15 bases left between them. The CDR3 sequence: CASSQEAMGRAGYTF. As DNA, the CDR3 is TGTGCCAGCAGCCAAGAAGCAATGGGGAGGGCTGGCTACACCTTC.